Below, 8 T cell receptor beta chains from the same sample are listed, as sequenced in a study of OX40 agonist ivuxolimab in advanced cancers. Produced via immunoSEQ multiplex PCR; TCRdb's table is partial and in-frame only. The table lists around 73,000 clones, about 87% of them singletons. The sample in question was CD4+ or CD8+ T cells sorted from blood, obtained in a trial of the OX40 agonist ivuxolimab. Receptors were obtained from an adult with an advanced solid tumor such as melanoma, head and neck, liver or kidney cancer.

The chain is built from TRBV18 and TRBJ2-1, with D perhaps given as TRBD1 or TRBD2 (5 bases each). From germline, CDR1 is KGHSH and CDR2 LQKENI. The CDR3 is 14 amino acids. Trimming removed 6 bases at V and 9 bases at J, with 18 bases between. The CDR3 DNA follows: TGTGCCAGCTCTCCCCGGGACCCCCCAAGTGAGCAGTTCTTC. Translating gives CASSPRDPPSEQFF.

The genes are TRBV6-1 and TRBJ2-3; D unresolved. Trimming shortened V by 3 bases and J by 8 bases, and 9 bases separated the two germline ends. Germline V lookup: CDR1 MNHNS, CDR2 SASEGT. The CDR3 extends over 12 amino acids. CDR3 in DNA: TGTGCCAGCAGTGAGACGGGTGGTACGCAGTATTTT. This translates into CASSETGGTQYF.

The rearrangement links TRBV7-2 to TRBJ2-3; D is unresolved. Germline V gene lookup returns CDR1 SGHTA and CDR2 FQGNSA. Trimming took 1 base from V and 2 from J, leaving 7 bases between them. The CDR3 sequence is 14 residues long. The CDR3 loop is CASSLVVFTDTQYF. CDR3 DNA: TGTGCCAGCAGCTTAGTCGTCTTCACAGATACGCAGTATTTT.

This sequence joins TRBV27 and TRBJ2-1; 9 bases are shared with TRBD2. The CDR3 contains 16 residues. The V and J ends lost 5 bases and 1 base, in that order; junction bases with no gene match: 6. Looked up from germline, CDR1 is MNHEY and CDR2 is SMNVEV (reference sequence). CDR3 DNA: TGTGCCAGCAGTAAACCGACTAGCGGTTCCTACAATGAGCAGTTCTTC. Its protein is CASSKPTSGSYNEQFF.

V gene TRBV11-3 combines with J gene TRBJ2-1, with 11 nucleotides matching TRBD2. Germline trimming cut 4 bases from V and 2 bases from J; bases unmatched to any gene: 7. CDR3 length equals 17 residues. Germline V gene data show CDR1 as SGHNT and CDR2 as YENEEA. CDR3 in amino acids: CASSSAGTSGPYNEQFF. The CDR3, as DNA: TGTGCCAGCAGCTCGGCCGGGACTAGCGGACCCTACAATGAGCAGTTCTTC.

This chain uses TRBV7-9 with TRBJ2-5; TRBD1 matches 9 bases. CDR1 and CDR2 from the germline V gene are SEHNR and FQNEAQ (reference sequence). The V and J ends lost 3 bases and 5 bases, in that order; junction bases with no gene match: 4. This CDR3 region has 14 residues. The CDR3 loop reads CASSFDRGWETQYF. The CDR3 bases are TGTGCCAGCAGCTTCGACAGGGGGTGGGAGACCCAGTACTTC.

The chain combines TRBV5-4 with TRBJ2-5, with 11 bases fitting TRBD2. The CDR3 extends over 16 amino acids. Germline V gives CDR1 SGHNT, CDR2 YYREEE (reference sequence). V shed 1 base, J shed 6 bases, and the junction held 8 bases outside the gene matches. The CDR3 region is CASSLRGLAGRKTQYF. The CDR3 region has the DNA TGTGCCAGCAGCTTGCGAGGACTAGCGGGTAGAAAGACCCAGTACTTC. Together with reference TRBV5-4 and TRBJ2-5, the CDR3 gives the full variable domain: ETGVTQSPTHLIKTRGQQVTLRCSSQSGHNTVSWYQQALGQGPQFIFQYYREEENGRGNFPPRFSGLQFPNYSSELNVNALELDDSALYLCASSLRGLAGRKTQYFGPGTRLLVL.

The rearrangement joins TRBV5-4 to TRBJ1-1, with D maybe TRBD1 (5 bases). Trimming left V 0 bases short and J 7 bases short, with 10 bases between. The CDR3 runs to 13 residues. Germline V gives CDR1 SGHNT, CDR2 YYREEE (reference sequence). CDR3 bases: TGTGCCAGCAGCTTGGGAGGGAGGGGTGAAGCTTTCTTT. This gives the protein CASSLGGRGEAFF.